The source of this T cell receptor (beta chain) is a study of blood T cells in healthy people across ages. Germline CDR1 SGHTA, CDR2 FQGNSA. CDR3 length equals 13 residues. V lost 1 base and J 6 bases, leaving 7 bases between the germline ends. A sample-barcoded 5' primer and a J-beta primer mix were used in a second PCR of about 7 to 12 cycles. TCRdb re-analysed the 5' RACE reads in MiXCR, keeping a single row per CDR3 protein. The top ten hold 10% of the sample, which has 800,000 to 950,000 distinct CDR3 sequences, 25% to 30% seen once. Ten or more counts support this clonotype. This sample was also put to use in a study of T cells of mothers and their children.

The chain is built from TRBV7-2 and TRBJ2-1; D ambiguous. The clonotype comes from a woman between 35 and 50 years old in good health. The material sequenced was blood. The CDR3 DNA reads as TGTGCCAGCAGCTTAGAATCCGTCAATGAGCAGTTCTTC. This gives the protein CASSLESVNEQFF. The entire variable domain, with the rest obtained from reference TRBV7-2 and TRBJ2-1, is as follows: GAGVSQSPSNKVTEKGKDVELRCDPISGHTALYWYRQSLGQGLEFLIYFQGNSAPDKSGLPSDRFSAERTGGSVSTLTIQRTQQEDSAVYLCASSLESVNEQFFGPGTRLTVL.